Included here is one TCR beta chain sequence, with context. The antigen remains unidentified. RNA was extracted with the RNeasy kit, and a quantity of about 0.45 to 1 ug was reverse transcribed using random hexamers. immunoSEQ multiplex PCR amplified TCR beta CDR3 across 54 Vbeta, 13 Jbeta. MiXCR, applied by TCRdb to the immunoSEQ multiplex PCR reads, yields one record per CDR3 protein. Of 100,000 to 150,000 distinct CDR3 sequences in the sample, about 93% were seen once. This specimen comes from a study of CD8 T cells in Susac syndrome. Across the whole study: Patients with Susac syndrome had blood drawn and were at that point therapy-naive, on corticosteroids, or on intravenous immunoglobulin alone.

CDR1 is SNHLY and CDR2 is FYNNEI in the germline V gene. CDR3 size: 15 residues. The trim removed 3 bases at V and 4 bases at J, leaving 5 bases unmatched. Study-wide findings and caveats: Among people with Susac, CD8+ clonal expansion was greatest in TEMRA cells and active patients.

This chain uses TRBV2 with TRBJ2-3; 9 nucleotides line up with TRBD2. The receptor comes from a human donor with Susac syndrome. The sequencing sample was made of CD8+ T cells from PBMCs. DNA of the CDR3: TGTGCCAGCAGTGATGAGCGGGGGGTTGCAGATACGCAGTATTTT. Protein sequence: CASSDERGVADTQYF. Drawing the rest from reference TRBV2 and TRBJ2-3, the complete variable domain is EPEVTQTPSHQVTQMGQEVILRCVPISNHLYFYWYRQILGQKVEFLVSFYNNEISEKSEIFDDQFSVERPDGSNFTLKIRSTKLEDSAMYFCASSDERGVADTQYFGPGTRLTVL.